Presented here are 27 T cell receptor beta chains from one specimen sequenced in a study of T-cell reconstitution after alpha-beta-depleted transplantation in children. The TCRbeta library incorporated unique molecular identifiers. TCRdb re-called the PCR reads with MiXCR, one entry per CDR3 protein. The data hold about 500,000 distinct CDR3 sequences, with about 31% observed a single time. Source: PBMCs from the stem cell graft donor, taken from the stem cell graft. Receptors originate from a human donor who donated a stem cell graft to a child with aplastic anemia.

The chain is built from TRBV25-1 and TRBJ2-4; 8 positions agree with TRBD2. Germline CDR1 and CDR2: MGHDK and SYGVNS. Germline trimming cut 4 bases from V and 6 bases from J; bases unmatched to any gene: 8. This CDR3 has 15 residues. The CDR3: CASSVPGGRGNIQYF. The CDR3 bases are TGTGCCAGCAGTGTCCCGGGGGGGCGCGGAAACATTCAGTACTTC.

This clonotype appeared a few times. Written as DNA, the CDR3 is TGTGCCAGCAGCTATGGGACGGGTACCAATTTCCAGTTCTTC. As protein: CASSYGTGTNFQFF. V and J are TRBV7-9 and TRBJ2-1, with D perhaps assigned TRBD1 or TRBD2 (5 bases each). This CDR3 spans 14 amino acids. Germline V CDR1 and CDR2: SEHNR, FQNEAQ (reference sequence). V was pared by 4 bases and J by 13 bases, with 20 bases between.

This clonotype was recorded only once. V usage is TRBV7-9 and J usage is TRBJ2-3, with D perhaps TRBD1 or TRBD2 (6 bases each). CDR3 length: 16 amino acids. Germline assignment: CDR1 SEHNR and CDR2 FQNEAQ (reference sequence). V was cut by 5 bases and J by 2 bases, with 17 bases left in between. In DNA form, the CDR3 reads TGTGCCAGCAGCCCCGGGGGCGGTTCTCACACAGATACGCAGTATTTT. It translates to CASSPGGGSHTDTQYF.

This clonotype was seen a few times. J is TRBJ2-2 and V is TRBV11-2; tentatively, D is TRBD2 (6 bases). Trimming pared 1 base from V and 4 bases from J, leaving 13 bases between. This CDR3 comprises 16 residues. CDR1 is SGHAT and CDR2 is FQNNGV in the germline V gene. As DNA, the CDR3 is TGTGCCAGCAGCTTAGGGGCCGGGAGTACCACCGGGGAGCTGTTTTTT. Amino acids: CASSLGAGSTTGELFF.

CDR3 coding DNA: TGTGCCAGCAGCAGGGACGGTGAAGCTTTCTTT. Protein: CASSRDGEAFF. This sequence joins TRBV6-5 and TRBJ1-1, with D possibly matching TRBD1 (5 bases). CDR1 MNHEY and CDR2 SVGAGI come from the germline V gene. V gave up 6 bases and J gave up 7 bases, with 9 bases separating them. The CDR3 sequence is 11 residues long.

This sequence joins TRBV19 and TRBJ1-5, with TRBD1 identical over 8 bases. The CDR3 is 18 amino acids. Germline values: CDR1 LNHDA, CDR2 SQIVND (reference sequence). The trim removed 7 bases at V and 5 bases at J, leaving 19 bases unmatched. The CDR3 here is CASTSQGAVGLRDQPQHF. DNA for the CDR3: TGTGCCAGTACAAGCCAGGGGGCAGTTGGTCTTCGGGATCAGCCCCAGCATTTT.

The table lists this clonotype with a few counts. The CDR3 bases are TGTGCCAGCAGCCGGATGCTAAGGGACTATAACTACGAGCAGTACTTC. This codes for CASSRMLRDYNYEQYF. The chain couples TRBV6-2 or TRBV6-3 to TRBJ2-7, with TRBD2 identical over 7 bases. There are 16 residues in the CDR3. V shed 6 bases and J 3 bases; nucleotides not matched to a gene: 14. Germline V gives CDR1 MNHEY, CDR2 SVGEGT.

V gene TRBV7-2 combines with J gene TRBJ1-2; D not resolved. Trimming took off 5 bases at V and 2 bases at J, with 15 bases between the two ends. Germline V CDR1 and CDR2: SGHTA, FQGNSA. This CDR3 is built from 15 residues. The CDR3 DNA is TGTGCCAGCAGCGGCGTTCTAGGCATCAACTATGGCTACACCTTC. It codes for CASSGVLGINYGYTF.

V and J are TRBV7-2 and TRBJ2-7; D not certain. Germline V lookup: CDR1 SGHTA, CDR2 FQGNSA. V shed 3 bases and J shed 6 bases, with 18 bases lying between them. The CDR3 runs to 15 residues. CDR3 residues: CASSFSVMLSLEQYF. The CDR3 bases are TGTGCCAGCAGCTTTAGTGTGATGCTCAGCCTCGAGCAGTACTTC.

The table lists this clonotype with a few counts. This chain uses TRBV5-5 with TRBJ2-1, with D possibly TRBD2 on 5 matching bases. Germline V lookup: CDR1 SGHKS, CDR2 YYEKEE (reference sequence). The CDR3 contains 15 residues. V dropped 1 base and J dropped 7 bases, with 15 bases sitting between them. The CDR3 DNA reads TGTGCCAGCAGCTTGTTGACTTTAGTAGCGAATGAGCAGTTCTTC. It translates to CASSLLTLVANEQFF.

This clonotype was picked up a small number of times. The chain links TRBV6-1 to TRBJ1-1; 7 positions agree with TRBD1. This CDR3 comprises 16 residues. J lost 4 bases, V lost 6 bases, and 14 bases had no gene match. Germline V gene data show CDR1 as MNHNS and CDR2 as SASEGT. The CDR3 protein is CASRPPGPGGGTEAFF. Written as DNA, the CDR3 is TGTGCCAGCAGACCCCCGGGCCCAGGGGGAGGCACTGAAGCTTTCTTT.

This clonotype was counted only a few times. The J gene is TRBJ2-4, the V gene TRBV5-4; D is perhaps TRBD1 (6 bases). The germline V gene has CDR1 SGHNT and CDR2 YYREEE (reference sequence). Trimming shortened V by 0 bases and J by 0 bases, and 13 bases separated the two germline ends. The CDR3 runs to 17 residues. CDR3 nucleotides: TGTGCCAGCAGCTTGGACAGGGTGGAAGTAGCCAAAAACATTCAGTACTTC. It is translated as CASSLDRVEVAKNIQYF.

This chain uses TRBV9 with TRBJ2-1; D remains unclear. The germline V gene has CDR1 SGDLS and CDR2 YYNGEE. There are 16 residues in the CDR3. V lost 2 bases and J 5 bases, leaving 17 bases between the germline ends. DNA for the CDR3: TGTGCCAGCAGCGTTAAAGTCACCAGCGATAACAATGAGCAGTTCTTC. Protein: CASSVKVTSDNNEQFF.

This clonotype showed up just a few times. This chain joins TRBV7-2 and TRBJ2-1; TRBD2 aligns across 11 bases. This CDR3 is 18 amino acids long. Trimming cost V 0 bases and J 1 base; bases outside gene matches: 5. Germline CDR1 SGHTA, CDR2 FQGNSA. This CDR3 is CASSLALLAGVSYNEQFF. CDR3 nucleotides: TGTGCCAGCAGCTTAGCGTTACTAGCGGGAGTTTCCTACAATGAGCAGTTCTTC.

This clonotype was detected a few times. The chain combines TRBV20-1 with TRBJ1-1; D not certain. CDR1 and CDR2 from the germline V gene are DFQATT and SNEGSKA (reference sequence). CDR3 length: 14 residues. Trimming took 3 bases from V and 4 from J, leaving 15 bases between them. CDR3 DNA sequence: TGCAGTGCTAGCGTGGCCGGCAGGACCACTGAAGCTTTCTTT. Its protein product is CSASVAGRTTEAFF.

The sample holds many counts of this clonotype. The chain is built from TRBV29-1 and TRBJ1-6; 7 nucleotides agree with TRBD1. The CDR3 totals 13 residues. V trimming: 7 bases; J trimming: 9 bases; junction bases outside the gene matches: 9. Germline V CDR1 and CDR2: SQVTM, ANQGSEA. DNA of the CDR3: TGCAGCGCTATGACAGGGATCGGTTCACCCCTCCACTTT. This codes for CSAMTGIGSPLHF.

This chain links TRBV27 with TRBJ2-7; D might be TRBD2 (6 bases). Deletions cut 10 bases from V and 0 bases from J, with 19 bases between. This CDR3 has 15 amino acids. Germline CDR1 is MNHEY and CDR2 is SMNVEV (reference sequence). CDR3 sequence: CATANDGGLSYEQYF. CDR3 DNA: TGTGCCACAGCAAACGACGGGGGTCTCTCCTACGAGCAGTACTTC.

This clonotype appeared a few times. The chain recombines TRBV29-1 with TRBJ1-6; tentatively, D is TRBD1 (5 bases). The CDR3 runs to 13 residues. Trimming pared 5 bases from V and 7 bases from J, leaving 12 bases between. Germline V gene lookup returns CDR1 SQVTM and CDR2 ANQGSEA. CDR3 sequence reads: CSVSKGENSPLHF. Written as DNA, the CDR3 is TGCAGCGTTTCAAAAGGGGAAAATTCACCCCTCCACTTT.

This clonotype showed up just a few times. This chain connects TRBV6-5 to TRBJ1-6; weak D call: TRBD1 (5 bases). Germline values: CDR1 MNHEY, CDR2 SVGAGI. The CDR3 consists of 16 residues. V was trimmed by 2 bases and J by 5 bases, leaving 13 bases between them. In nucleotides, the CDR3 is TGTGCCAGCAGTTACCGCAGCGGGGCTGATAATTCACCCCTCCACTTT. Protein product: CASSYRSGADNSPLHF.

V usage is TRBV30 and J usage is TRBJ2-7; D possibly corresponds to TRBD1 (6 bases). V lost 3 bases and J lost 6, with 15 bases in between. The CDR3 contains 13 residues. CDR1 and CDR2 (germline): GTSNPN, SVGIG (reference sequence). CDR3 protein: CAWSLPGTIEQYV. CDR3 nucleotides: TGTGCCTGGAGCCTTCCCGGGACAATCGAGCAGTACGTC.

CDR3 DNA sequence: TGTGCCAGCAGTTCCCCAGCGGGCAGCTCCTACGAGCAGTACTTC. This translates into CASSSPAGSSYEQYF. This chain joins TRBV28 and TRBJ2-7, with D possibly being TRBD2 (6 bases). The length of the CDR3 is 15 residues. Germline V CDR1 and CDR2: MDHEN, SYDVKM. Trimming took off 4 bases at V and 0 bases at J, with 13 bases between the two ends.

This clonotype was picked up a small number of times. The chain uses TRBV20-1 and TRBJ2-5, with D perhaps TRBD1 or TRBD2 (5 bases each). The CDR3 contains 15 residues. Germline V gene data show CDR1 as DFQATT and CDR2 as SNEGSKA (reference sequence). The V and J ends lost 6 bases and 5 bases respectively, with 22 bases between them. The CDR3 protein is CSASPGTASSETQYF. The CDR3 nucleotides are TGCAGTGCGAGCCCCGGGACGGCTTCATCGGAGACCCAGTACTTC.

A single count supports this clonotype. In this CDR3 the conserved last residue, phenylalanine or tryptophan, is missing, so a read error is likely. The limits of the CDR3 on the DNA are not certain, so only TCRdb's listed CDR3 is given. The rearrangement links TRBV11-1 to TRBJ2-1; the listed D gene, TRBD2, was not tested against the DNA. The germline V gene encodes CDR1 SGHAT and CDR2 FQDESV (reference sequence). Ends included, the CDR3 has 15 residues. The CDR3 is CASSYPAGGPWSLFV.

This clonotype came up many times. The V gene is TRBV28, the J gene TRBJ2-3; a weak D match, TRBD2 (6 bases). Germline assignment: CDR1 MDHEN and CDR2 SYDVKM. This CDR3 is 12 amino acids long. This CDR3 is CGSSGSTDTQYF. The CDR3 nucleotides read TGTGGGAGCAGCGGGAGCACAGATACGCAGTATTTT.

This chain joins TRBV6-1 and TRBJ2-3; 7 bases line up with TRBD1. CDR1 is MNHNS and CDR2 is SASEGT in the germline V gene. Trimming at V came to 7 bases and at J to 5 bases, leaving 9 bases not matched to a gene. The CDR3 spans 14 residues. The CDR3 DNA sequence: TGTGCCAGCACCGAAGACAGGGCGAAAGATACGCAGTATTTT. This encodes CASTEDRAKDTQYF.

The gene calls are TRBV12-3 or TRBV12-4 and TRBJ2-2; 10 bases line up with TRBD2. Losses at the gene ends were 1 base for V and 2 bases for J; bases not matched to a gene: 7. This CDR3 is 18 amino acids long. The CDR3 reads CASSLEPRTSGNTGELFF. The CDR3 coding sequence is TGTGCCAGCAGTTTAGAACCTCGGACTAGCGGAAACACCGGGGAGCTGTTTTTT.

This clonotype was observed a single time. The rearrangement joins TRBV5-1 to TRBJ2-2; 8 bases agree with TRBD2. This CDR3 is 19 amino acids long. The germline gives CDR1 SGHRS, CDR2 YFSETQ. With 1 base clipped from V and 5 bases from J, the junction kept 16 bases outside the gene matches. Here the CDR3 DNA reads TGCGCCAGCAGCTTGAGGTGGATGGATGGCGGGAGGACAACCGGGGAGCTGTTTTTT. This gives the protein CASSLRWMDGGRTTGELFF.